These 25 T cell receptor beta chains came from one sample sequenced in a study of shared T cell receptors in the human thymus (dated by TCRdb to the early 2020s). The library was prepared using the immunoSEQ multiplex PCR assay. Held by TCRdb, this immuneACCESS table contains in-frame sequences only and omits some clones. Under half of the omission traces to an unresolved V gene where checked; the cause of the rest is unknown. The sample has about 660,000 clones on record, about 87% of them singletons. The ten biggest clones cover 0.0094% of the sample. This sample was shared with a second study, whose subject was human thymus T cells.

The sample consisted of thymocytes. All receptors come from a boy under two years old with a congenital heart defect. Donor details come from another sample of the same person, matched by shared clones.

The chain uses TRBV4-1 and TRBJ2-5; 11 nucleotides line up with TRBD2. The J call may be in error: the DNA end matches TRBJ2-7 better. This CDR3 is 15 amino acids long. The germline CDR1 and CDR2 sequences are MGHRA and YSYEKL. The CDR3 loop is CASSLLIAGGYEQYF. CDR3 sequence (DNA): TGCGCCAGCAGCCTTTTGATAGCGGGAGGGTACGAGCAGTACTTC.

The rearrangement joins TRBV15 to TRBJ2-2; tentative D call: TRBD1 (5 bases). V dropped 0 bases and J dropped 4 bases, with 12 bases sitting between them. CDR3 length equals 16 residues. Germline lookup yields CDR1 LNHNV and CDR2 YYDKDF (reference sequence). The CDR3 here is CATSREKGPVTGELFF. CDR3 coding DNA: TGTGCCACCAGCAGAGAAAAGGGGCCGGTCACCGGGGAGCTGTTTTTT.

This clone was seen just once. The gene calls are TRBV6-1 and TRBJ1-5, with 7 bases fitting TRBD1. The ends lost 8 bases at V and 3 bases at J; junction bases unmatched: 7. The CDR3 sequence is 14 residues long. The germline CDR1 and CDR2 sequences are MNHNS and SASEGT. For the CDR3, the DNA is TGTGCCAGCGCCAAAGGGACAGACAATCAGCCCCAGCATTTT. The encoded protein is CASAKGTDNQPQHF.

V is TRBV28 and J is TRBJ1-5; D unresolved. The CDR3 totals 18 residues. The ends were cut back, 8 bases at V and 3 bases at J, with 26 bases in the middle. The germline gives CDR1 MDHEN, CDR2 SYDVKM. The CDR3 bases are TGTGCCAGCTCAACCCTGTGGCCGCGGGTCGATCACAATCAGCCCCAGCATTTT. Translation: CASSTLWPRVDHNQPQHF.

CDR3: CASSLLGDRDTDTQYF. The CDR3 DNA follows: TGTGCCAGCAGTTTACTCGGGGACAGGGACACAGATACGCAGTATTTT. The gene calls are TRBV28 and TRBJ2-3; 9 bases fit TRBD1. The trim removed 2 bases at V and 2 bases at J, leaving 5 bases unmatched. CDR1 MDHEN and CDR2 SYDVKM come from the germline V gene. The CDR3 length is 16 residues.

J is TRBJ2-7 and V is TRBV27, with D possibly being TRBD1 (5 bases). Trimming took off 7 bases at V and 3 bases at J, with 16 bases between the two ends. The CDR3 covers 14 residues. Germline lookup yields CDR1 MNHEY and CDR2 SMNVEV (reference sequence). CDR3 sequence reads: CASTPNQGYYEQYF. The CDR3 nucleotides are TGTGCCAGCACCCCCAATCAGGGTTACTACGAGCAGTACTTC.

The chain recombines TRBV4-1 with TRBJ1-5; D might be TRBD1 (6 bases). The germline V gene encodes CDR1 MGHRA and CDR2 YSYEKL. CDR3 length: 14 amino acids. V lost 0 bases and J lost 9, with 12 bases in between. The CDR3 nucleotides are TGCGCCAGCAGCCAAGAGGTTCAGGGGCCGCCCCAGCATTTT. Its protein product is CASSQEVQGPPQHF.

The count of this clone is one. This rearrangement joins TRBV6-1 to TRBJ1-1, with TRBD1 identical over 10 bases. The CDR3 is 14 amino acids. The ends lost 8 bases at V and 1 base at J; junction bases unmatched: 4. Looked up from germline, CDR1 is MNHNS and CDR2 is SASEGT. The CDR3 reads CASFDRGRNTEAFF. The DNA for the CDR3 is TGTGCCAGCTTCGACAGGGGGCGGAACACTGAAGCTTTCTTT.

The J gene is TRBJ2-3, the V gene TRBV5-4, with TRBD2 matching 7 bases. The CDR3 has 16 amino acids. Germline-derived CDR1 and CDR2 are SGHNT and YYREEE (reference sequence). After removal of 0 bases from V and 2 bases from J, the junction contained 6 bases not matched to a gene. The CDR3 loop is CASSLVGGTITDTQYF. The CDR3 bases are TGTGCCAGCAGCTTGGTCGGGGGGACGATCACAGATACGCAGTATTTT.

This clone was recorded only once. As DNA, the CDR3 is TGCGCCAGCAGGTTGACTAGCGGGAGGGCCAGGTACAATGAGCAGTTCTTC. Amino acid sequence: CASRLTSGRARYNEQFF. J is TRBJ2-1 and V is TRBV10-1; 14 nucleotides align to TRBD2. V was clipped by 6 bases and J by 4 bases; unmatched bases: 8. The CDR3 sequence is 17 residues long. Germline values: CDR1 WNHNN, CDR2 SYGVQD (reference sequence).

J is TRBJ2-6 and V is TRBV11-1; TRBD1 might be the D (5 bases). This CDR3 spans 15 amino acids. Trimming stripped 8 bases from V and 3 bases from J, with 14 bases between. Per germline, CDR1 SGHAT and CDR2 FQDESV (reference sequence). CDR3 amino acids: CASGARVGGANVLTF. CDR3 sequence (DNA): TGTGCCAGCGGGGCAAGGGTAGGTGGGGCCAACGTCCTGACTTTC. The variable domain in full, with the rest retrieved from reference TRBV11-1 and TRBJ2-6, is EAEVAQSPRYKITEKSQAVAFWCDPISGHATLYWYRQILGQGPELLVQFQDESVVDDSQLPKDRFSAERLKGVDSTLKIQPAELGDSAMYLCASGARVGGANVLTFGAGSRLTVL.

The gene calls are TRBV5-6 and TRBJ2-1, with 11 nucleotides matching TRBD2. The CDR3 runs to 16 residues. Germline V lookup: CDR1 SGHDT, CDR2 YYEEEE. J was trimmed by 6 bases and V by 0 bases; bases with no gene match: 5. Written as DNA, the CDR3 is TGTGCCAGCAGCTTGGGTGGGACTAGCGGTCTCAATGAGCAGTTCTTC. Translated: CASSLGGTSGLNEQFF.

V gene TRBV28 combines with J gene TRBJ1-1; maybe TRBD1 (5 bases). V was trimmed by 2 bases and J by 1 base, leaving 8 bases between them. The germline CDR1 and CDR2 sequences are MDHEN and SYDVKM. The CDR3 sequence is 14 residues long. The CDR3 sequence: CASSLVQGNTEAFF. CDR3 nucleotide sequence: TGTGCCAGCAGTTTAGTTCAGGGGAACACTGAAGCTTTCTTT.

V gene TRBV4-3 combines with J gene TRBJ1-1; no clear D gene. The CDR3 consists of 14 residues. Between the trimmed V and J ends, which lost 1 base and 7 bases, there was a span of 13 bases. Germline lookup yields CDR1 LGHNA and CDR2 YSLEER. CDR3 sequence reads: CASSQVEGLGEAFF. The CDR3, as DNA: TGCGCCAGCAGCCAAGTTGAGGGTTTGGGTGAAGCTTTCTTT.

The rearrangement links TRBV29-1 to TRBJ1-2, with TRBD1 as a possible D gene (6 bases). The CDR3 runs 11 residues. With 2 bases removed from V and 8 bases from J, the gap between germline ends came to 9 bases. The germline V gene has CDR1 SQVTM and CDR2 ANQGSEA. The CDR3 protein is CSVEWGPGYTF. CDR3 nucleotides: TGCAGCGTTGAATGGGGGCCCGGCTACACCTTC.

CDR3 DNA: TGTGCCAGCAGCCCAAACGGGACAGGGGATGATTGGGCCGGGGAGCTGTTTTTT. Its protein product is CASSPNGTGDDWAGELFF. The chain uses TRBV7-2 and TRBJ2-2, with 10 positions matching TRBD1. The CDR3 runs 18 residues. The ends lost 5 bases at V and 6 bases at J; junction bases unmatched: 15. Germline-derived CDR1 and CDR2 are SGHTA and FQGNSA. Full variable domain (remainder filled in from reference TRBV7-2 and TRBJ2-2): GAGVSQSPSNKVTEKGKDVELRCDPISGHTALYWYRQSLGQGLEFLIYFQGNSAPDKSGLPSDRFSAERTGGSVSTLTIQRTQQEDSAVYLCASSPNGTGDDWAGELFFGEGSRLTVL.

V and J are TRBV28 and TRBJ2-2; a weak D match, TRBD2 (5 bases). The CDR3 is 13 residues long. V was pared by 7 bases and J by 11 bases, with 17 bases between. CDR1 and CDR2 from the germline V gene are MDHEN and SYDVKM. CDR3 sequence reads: CASIIGRGDELFF. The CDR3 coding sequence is TGTGCCAGCATCATCGGACGGGGAGATGAGCTGTTTTTT.

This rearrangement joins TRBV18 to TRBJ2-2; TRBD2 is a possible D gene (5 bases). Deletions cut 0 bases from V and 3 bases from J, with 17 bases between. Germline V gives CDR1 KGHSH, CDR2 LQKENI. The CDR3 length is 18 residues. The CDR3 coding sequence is TGTGCCAGCTCACCACCGTTCGTTGGAGGACTGGACACCGGGGAGCTGTTTTTT. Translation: CASSPPFVGGLDTGELFF.

The CDR3 bases are TGTGCCAGCAGTTTCGCACAGGGGGTCTCGGATCAGCCCCAGCATTTT. Protein: CASSFAQGVSDQPQHF. This chain uses TRBV28 with TRBJ1-5; 8 positions agree with TRBD1. Germline V gene sequence: CDR1 MDHEN, CDR2 SYDVKM. J gave up 5 bases and V 3 bases, and 9 bases lay outside the gene matches. This CDR3 region has 16 residues.

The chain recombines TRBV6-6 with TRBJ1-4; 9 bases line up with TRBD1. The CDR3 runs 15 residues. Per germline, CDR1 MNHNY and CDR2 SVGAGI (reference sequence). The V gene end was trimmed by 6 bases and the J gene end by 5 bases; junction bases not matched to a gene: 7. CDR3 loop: CASSPTDRGNEKLFF. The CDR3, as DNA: TGTGCCAGCAGCCCTACGGACAGGGGAAATGAAAAACTGTTTTTT.

CDR3 nucleotides: TGTGCCATACAACCAGGCCCGATCTCCTACGAGCAGTACTTC. Amino acids: CAIQPGPISYEQYF. The rearrangement uses TRBV10-3 and TRBJ2-7, with unresolved D. Trimming removed 9 bases from V and 0 bases from J, with 15 bases in between. Per germline, CDR1 ENHRY and CDR2 SYGVKD. The CDR3 is 14 residues long.

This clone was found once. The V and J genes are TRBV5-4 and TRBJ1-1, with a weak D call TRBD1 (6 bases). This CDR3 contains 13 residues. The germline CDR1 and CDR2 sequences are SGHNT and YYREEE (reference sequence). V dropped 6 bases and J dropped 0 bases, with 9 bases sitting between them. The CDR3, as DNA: TGTGCCAGCAACCGGGACATGAACACTGAAGCTTTCTTT. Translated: CASNRDMNTEAFF.

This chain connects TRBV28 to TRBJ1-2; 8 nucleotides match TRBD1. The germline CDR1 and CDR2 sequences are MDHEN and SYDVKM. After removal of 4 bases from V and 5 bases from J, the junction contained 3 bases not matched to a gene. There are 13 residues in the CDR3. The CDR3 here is CASSSDREYGYTF. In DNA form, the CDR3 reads TGTGCCAGCAGTTCGGACAGGGAATATGGCTACACCTTC.

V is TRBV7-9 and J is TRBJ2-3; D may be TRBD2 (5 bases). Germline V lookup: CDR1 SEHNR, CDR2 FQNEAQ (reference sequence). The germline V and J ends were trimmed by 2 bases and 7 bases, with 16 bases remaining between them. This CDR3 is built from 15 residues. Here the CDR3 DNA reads TGTGCCAGCAGCTTACTCGGGCCAGAGGGCTATACGCAGTATTTT. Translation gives CASSLLGPEGYTQYF.

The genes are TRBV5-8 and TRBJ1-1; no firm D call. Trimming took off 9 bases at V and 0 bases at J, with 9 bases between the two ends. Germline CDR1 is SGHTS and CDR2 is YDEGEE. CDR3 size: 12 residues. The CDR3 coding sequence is TGTGCCAACGACGACATGAACACTGAAGCTTTCTTT. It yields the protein CANDDMNTEAFF. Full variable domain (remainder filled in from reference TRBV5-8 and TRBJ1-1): EAGVTQSPTHLIKTRGQQATLRCSPISGHTSVYWYQQALGLGLQFLLWYDEGEERNRGNFPPRFSGRQFPNYSSELNVNALELEDSALYLCANDDMNTEAFFGQGTRLTVV.